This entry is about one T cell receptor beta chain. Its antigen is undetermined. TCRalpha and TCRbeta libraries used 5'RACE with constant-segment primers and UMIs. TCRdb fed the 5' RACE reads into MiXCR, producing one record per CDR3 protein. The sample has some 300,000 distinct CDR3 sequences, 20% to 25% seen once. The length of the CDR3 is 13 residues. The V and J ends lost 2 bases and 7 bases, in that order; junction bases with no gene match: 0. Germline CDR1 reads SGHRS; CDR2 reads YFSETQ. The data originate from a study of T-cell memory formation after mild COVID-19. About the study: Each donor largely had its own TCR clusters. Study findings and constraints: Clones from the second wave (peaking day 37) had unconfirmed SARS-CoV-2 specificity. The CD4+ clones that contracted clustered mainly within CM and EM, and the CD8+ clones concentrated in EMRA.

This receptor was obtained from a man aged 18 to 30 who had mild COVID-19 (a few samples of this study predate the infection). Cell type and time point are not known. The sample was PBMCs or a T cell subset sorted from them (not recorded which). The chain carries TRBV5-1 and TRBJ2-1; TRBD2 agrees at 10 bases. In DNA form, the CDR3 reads TGCGCCAGCAGCTTTAGCGGGGGGAATGAGCAGTTCTTC. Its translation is CASSFSGGNEQFF.